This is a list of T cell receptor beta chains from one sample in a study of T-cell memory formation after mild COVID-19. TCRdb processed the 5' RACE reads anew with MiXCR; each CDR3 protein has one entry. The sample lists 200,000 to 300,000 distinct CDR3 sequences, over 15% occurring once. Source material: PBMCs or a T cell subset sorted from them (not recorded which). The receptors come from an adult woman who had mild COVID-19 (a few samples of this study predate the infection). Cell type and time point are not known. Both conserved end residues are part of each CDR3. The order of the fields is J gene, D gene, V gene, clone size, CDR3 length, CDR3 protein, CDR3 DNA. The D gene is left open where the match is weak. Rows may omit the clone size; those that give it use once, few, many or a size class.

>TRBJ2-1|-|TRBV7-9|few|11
CAGSSTGGQFF
TGTGCCGGCAGCTCCACAGGAGGGCAGTTCTTC
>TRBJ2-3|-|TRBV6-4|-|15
CASSEGYTSTDTQYF
TGTGCCAGCAGTGAGGGATATACTTCCACAGATACGCAGTATTTT
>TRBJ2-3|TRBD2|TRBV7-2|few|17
CASSIGLAGGITDTQYF
TGTGCCAGCAGCATAGGACTAGCGGGAGGCATCACAGATACGCAGTATTTT
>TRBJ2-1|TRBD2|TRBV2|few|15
CATQQGTSGRGEQFF
TGTGCCACCCAGCAGGGGACTAGCGGGAGAGGTGAGCAGTTCTTC
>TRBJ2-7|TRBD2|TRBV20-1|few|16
CSARPTASGATYEQYF
TGCAGTGCTAGACCAACTGCTAGCGGGGCCACCTACGAGCAGTACTTC
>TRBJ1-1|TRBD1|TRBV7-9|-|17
CASSRGVGQGMYTEAFF
TGTGCCAGCAGCCGGGGGGTCGGACAGGGAATGTACACTGAAGCTTTCTTT
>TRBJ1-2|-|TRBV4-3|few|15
CASSQVGRAVYGYTF
TGCGCCAGCAGCCAAGTGGGCAGGGCCGTCTATGGCTACACCTTC
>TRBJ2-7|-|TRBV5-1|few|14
CASSVRGPTYEQYF
TGCGCCAGCAGCGTGCGGGGTCCGACCTACGAGCAGTACTTC
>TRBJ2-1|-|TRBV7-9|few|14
CASTASGSYNEQFF
TGTGCCAGCACAGCGTCGGGCTCCTACAATGAGCAGTTCTTC
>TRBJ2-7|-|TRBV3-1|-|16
CASSHVRDTVRYEQYF
TGTGCCAGCAGCCATGTCCGGGACACAGTCCGCTACGAGCAGTACTTC
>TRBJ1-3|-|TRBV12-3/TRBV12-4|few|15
CASSFSLGFGNTIYF
TGTGCCAGCAGTTTTAGTTTAGGCTTTGGAAACACCATATATTTT
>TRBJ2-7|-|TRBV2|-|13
CASSVPVNYEQYF
TGTGCCAGCAGTGTACCGGTGAACTACGAGCAGTACTTC
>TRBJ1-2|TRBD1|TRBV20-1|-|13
CSAPGTGADGYTF
TGCAGTGCCCCGGGGACAGGGGCGGATGGCTACACCTTC
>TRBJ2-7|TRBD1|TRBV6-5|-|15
CASSYAAGGHYEQYF
TGTGCCAGCAGTTACGCGGCAGGGGGCCATTACGAGCAGTACTTC
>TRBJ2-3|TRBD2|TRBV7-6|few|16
CASSQLAGGYTDTQYF
TGTGCCAGCAGCCAGCTGGCGGGGGGCTACACAGATACGCAGTATTTT
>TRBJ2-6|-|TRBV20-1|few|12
CSARERANVLTF
TGCAGTGCTAGGGAGAGGGCCAACGTCCTGACTTTC
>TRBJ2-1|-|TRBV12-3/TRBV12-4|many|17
CASSWSLATGSYNEQFF
TGTGCCAGCAGTTGGTCCCTAGCGACAGGTTCCTACAATGAGCAGTTCTTC
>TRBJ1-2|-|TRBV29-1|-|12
CSVATANYGYTF
TGCAGCGTTGCTACAGCTAACTATGGCTACACCTTC
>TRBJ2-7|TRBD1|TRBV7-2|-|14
CARSSRQGFYEQYF
TGTGCCAGAAGCTCGAGACAGGGATTCTACGAGCAGTACTTC
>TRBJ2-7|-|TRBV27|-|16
CASSSAGAGSSYEQYF
TGTGCCAGCAGCTCTGCAGGAGCGGGCAGCTCCTACGAGCAGTACTTC
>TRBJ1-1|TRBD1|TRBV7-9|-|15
CASSPETGMNTEAFF
TGTGCCAGCAGCCCGGAGACAGGGATGAACACTGAAGCTTTCTTT
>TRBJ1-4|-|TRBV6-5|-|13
CASRDKLNEKLFF
TGTGCCAGCAGGGACAAACTTAATGAAAAACTGTTTTTT
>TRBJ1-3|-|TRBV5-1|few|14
CASSVQGLENTIYF
TGCGCCAGCAGCGTCCAGGGTTTGGAAAACACCATATATTTT
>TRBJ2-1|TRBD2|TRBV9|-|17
CASSVGTSWDLYNEQFF
TGTGCCAGCAGCGTAGGGACTAGTTGGGACCTATACAATGAGCAGTTCTTC
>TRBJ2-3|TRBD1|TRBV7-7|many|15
CASSPGQGSTDTQYF
TGTGCTAGCAGCCCGGGACAGGGGAGCACAGATACGCAGTATTTT
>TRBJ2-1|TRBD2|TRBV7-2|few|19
CASSFWGRTSGSFRNEQFF
TGTGCCAGCAGCTTTTGGGGTCGGACTAGCGGGAGTTTTCGGAATGAGCAGTTCTTC
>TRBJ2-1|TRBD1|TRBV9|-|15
CASSIGQGRGPKQFF
TGTGCCAGCAGCATCGGACAGGGTCGAGGGCCCAAGCAGTTCTTC
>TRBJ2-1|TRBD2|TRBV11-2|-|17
CASSSKVAGAIRTEQFF
TGTGCCAGCAGCTCCAAGGTAGCGGGAGCGATCCGCACTGAGCAGTTCTTC
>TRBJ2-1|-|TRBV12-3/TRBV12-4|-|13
CASSFPDMNEQFF
TGTGCCAGCAGTTTCCCCGATATGAATGAGCAGTTCTTC